These 17 T cell receptor beta chains were all obtained from the same sample, sequenced in a study of blood T cell repertoires in COVID-19. The data were produced by immunoSEQ multiplex PCR, yet TCRdb's version contains in-frame clones alone and is incomplete. The table lists some 160,000 clones, more than 65% of them singletons. Sequenced material: peripheral blood. All receptors come from a woman aged 80 or over with acute or convalescent COVID-19.

J is TRBJ1-5 and V is TRBV21-1; the table names TRBD1, a call not compared with the DNA. TRBV21-1 is a recognized pseudogene. The CDR3 spans 16 residues. CDR3 sequence reads: CASSKDRFYSNQPQHF. CDR3 bases: TGTGCCAGCAGCAAAGACAGATTCTATAGCAATCAGCCCCAGCATTTT.

This clone was counted once. The chain recombines TRBV9 with TRBJ2-5; TRBD2 might be the D (6 bases). The CDR3 contains 14 residues. CDR1 is SGDLS and CDR2 is YYNGEE in the germline V gene. Trimming removed 5 bases at V and 7 bases at J, with 18 bases between. The CDR3 protein is CASSPYEGRGTQYF. For the CDR3, the DNA is TGTGCCAGCAGTCCTTATGAGGGGCGGGGGACCCAGTACTTC.

The rearrangement links TRBV11-2 to TRBJ2-1; 11 bases are a match to TRBD1. CDR1 SGHAT and CDR2 FQNNGV come from the germline V gene. V gave up 0 bases and J gave up 3 bases; unmatched junction bases: 1. The CDR3 is 16 residues long. CDR3 nucleotide sequence: TGTGCCAGCAGCTTAGAGGGGACAGGGGGCTACAATGAGCAGTTCTTC. Translated: CASSLEGTGGYNEQFF.

This clone was picked up a small number of times. As DNA, the CDR3 is TGTGCCAGCAGCCAAGCTCCGGGAGCTAACTATGGCTACACCTTC. This encodes CASSQAPGANYGYTF. The V and J genes are TRBV4-2 and TRBJ1-2; no definite D call. Trimming removed 1 base from V and 0 bases from J, with 9 bases in between. CDR3 length equals 15 residues. CDR1 and CDR2 from the germline V gene are LGHNA and YNFKEQ.

This clone has more than one count but fewer than ten. This sequence joins TRBV5-1 and TRBJ2-2; tentative D call: TRBD2 (6 bases). This CDR3 contains 15 residues. Germline assignment: CDR1 SGHRS and CDR2 YFSETQ. The V gene lost 4 bases and the J gene lost 3 bases, with 13 bases spanning the gap. CDR3 bases: TGCGCCAGCAGCGACGGGGGTTTGGACACCGGGGAGCTGTTTTTT. Translated: CASSDGGLDTGELFF.

This clone was counted between two and nine times. The CDR3 DNA reads TGTGCCAGCAGCACCCGGAGGGCAGGCACCGGGGAGCTGTTTTTT. As protein: CASSTRRAGTGELFF. J is TRBJ2-2 and V is TRBV7-9, with D maybe TRBD2 (6 bases). CDR3 size: 15 residues. Deletions cut 5 bases from V and 4 bases from J, with 14 bases between. In germline, CDR1 is SEHNR, CDR2 FQNEAQ (reference sequence).

V usage is TRBV5-5 and J usage is TRBJ1-4; 7 nucleotides line up with TRBD1. Germline-derived CDR1 and CDR2 are SGHKS and YYEKEE (reference sequence). V was pared by 4 bases and J by 5 bases, with 5 bases of the junction left unmatched. This CDR3 contains 14 residues. This chain's CDR3 is CASSPGGLNEKLFF. The CDR3 region has the DNA TGTGCCAGCAGCCCAGGGGGACTGAATGAAAAACTGTTTTTT.

The chain is built from TRBV2 and TRBJ2-7; TRBD1 agrees at 9 bases. CDR3 length equals 15 residues. Losses at the gene ends were 7 bases for V and 3 bases for J; bases not matched to a gene: 10. Germline V CDR1 and CDR2: SNHLY, FYNNEI. The CDR3 nucleotides are TGTGCCAGCACCCTGGGTGGGACAGGGCGCTACGAGCAGTACTTC. Its protein is CASTLGGTGRYEQYF.

This clone appeared a few times. The chain links TRBV15 to TRBJ1-5, with 9 bases lining up with TRBD1. V lost 4 bases, J lost 2 bases, and 9 bases stayed unmatched. Looked up from germline, CDR1 is LNHNV and CDR2 is YYDKDF (reference sequence). CDR3 length: 17 residues. The CDR3: CATSTPDRGGGNQPQHF. The CDR3 region has the DNA TGTGCCACCAGCACCCCCGACAGGGGGGGTGGCAATCAGCCCCAGCATTTT.

This clone appeared a single time. The chain recombines TRBV6-5 with TRBJ2-1; 8 bases agree with TRBD2. This CDR3 contains 16 residues. The junction had 8 bases not matched to a gene; V was cut back by 4 bases and J by 3 bases. Germline lookup yields CDR1 MNHEY and CDR2 SVGAGI. CDR3 residues: CASSSNSGGFYNEQFF. CDR3 DNA: TGTGCCAGCAGTTCAAACAGCGGGGGCTTCTACAATGAGCAGTTCTTC.

This chain connects TRBV6-1 to TRBJ1-5; D is ambiguous. This CDR3 region has 18 residues. V shed 0 bases and J shed 7 bases, with 22 bases lying between them. Germline assignment: CDR1 MNHNS and CDR2 SASEGT. The CDR3 nucleotides read TGTGCCAGCAGTGAAGCCCATGGTTTTGGGAGAGGGAACCAGCCCCAGCATTTT. Its protein product is CASSEAHGFGRGNQPQHF.

The chain couples TRBV18 to TRBJ2-7, with D possibly being TRBD1 (6 bases). Germline CDR1 reads KGHSH; CDR2 reads LQKENI. Trimming shortened V by 6 bases and J by 5 bases, and 11 bases separated the two germline ends. This CDR3 has 12 amino acids. The CDR3 region is CASSSRDNEQYF. CDR3 DNA: TGTGCCAGCTCCTCCCGGGACAACGAGCAGTACTTC.

This clone occurred a few times. The chain employs TRBV5-4 and TRBJ2-5; no reliable D call. The CDR3 runs 14 residues. Germline V gives CDR1 SGHNT, CDR2 YYREEE (reference sequence). Between the trimmed V and J ends, which lost 3 bases and 4 bases, there was a span of 13 bases. The CDR3 loop is CASSSYGSPETQYF. Here the CDR3 DNA reads TGTGCCAGCAGCTCCTACGGGTCCCCAGAGACCCAGTACTTC.

The V gene is TRBV7-9, the J gene TRBJ1-3; tentatively, D is TRBD1 (6 bases). Trimming pared 5 bases from V and 0 bases from J, leaving 11 bases between. This CDR3 contains 15 residues. Germline lookup yields CDR1 SEHNR and CDR2 FQNEAQ (reference sequence). This chain's CDR3 is CASSPDRISGNTIYF. Written as DNA, the CDR3 is TGTGCCAGCAGCCCAGACAGGATCTCTGGAAACACCATATATTTT.

The J gene is TRBJ1-5, the V gene TRBV2; 10 bases map to TRBD1. V was pared by 6 bases and J by 6 bases, with 5 bases of the junction left unmatched. The length of the CDR3 is 14 residues. Looked up from germline, CDR1 is SNHLY and CDR2 is FYNNEI. The CDR3 DNA reads as TGTGCCAGCAGGACAGGACAGGGGGGTCAGCCCCAGCATTTT. Its translation is CASRTGQGGQPQHF.

The CDR3 nucleotides read TGCGCCAGCAGCCCGGGGGGGGCCCGGAGCTCCTATAATTCACCCCTCCACTTT. Translated: CASSPGGARSSYNSPLHF. The gene calls are TRBV5-1 and TRBJ1-6; maybe TRBD1 (6 bases). This CDR3 has 18 amino acids. The V and J ends lost 4 bases and 0 bases respectively, with 17 bases between them. The V gene's germline CDR1 is SGHRS and CDR2 YFSETQ.

The V call is TRBV2, the J call TRBJ2-3, with 8 bases lining up with TRBD2. Germline trimming cut 11 bases from V and 1 base from J; bases unmatched to any gene: 8. CDR1 is SNHLY, CDR2 FYNNEI, per germline. The CDR3 sequence is 14 residues long. The CDR3 DNA sequence: TGTGCCGGGCAGCGGGGGATAGGCACAGATACGCAGTATTTT. Its translation: CAGQRGIGTDTQYF.